A single T cell receptor (beta chain) is shown here with its context. No antigen is known for it. No base-level quality is on record; no much larger clone is a single base apart. Using the deep immunoSEQ assay, TCR CDR3 regions were amplified from genomic DNA by multiplex PCR. For each cell subset, the extracted genomic DNA was distributed evenly across all wells of several immunoSEQ 96-well plates, and each plate served as one replicate. Each replicate PCR for sorted subsets received around 200 ng genomic DNA, equal to tens of thousands of T cell genomes. Purified libraries were quantified with a Qubit 3.0 fluorometer, sized on a Bioanalyzer 2100, and re-quantified with the KAPA Library Quantification kit. A separate single-read 150-cycle Illumina NextSeq 550 flow cell was used to sequence each immunoSEQ 96-well plate. For the original study's pipeline: Because only junctional sequences without quality scores were contained in the immunoSEQ output, filtering matching that applied to full-length reads could not be performed. Sequences were annotated with PyIR, a Python wrapper for IgBLAST v1.9, and V/J genes and CDR3 were assigned using IMGT germline references. Reads were removed for weak V/J assignments (E-value above 1e-6), missing CDR3, stop codons, out-of-frame junctions, or ambiguous translated residues. V3J clonotypes were defined by identical inferred V gene, J gene, and CDR3 amino acid sequence. The percentage overlap between two repertoires was calculated by dividing the number of shared unique clonotypes by the size of the smaller repertoire. Three approaches were used to assess repertoire richness: RTK rarefaction, the Chao1 estimator, and Recon v2.1 estimates of unobserved clonotypes. Generation probabilities were computed with OLGA for all TCRbeta clonotypes obtained by the gDNA method from four donors. Entries here come from immuneACCESS through TCRdb and include only in-frame sequences with V and J called. Some clones fail to appear in such tables; in the studies checked, an unresolved V gene covers under half of the shortfall, and the cause of the remainder is unknown. V, J and clone size reflect that table, while D and trimming were determined from the DNA. This sample gives around 2.3 million clones in total; more than 90% of them show up just once. Approximately 0.13% of the sample is taken by the ten largest.

Deletion took 7 bases off V and 7 bases off J, with a span of 13 bases between the germline ends. Spanning cysteine to phenylalanine, the CDR3 consists of 11 amino acids. Only the CDR3 portion is preserved as DNA: 33 bases, with reading frame beginning at the first base. As encoded in the germline V gene, CDR1 is SQVTM while CDR2 is ANQGSEA. The donors were healthy, HIV-negative adults with no recently reported acute infections or vaccinations. Every donor was a Caucasian adult living in Nashville, Tennessee, USA. Magnetic negative selection was used to enrich CD4+ T cells, after which naive cells were positively selected on CD45RA and the negative fraction became the memory subset. Blood was obtained by leukapheresis, after which PBMCs were separated by Ficoll-Histopaque density gradient centrifugation and cryopreserved in liquid nitrogen vapor phase. Analytical flow cytometry was used to check the purity and quantity of each magnetically sorted T cell population. Genomic DNA was isolated from each sorted fraction and quantified by UV absorbance on a Nanodrop 2000c.

The sample originates from a study of shared clonotypes between healthy human individuals (dated by TCRdb to about 2020). Regarding the research as a whole: The cohort comprised two women and a few men aged 18 to 49 years. For each donor, three plates each were used for CD4 naive and CD4 memory, two plates were used for CD8 naive, and one plate was used for CD8 memory. Blood TCR repertoires of five healthy adults were deeply sequenced to estimate repertoire size and the extent of clonotype sharing between individuals. Different laboratories and diverse techniques were used to prepare libraries and sequence TCR repertoires, to increase sequencing depth and limit assay-specific biases. Between about 0.8 and 9 billion PBMCs per donor were obtained by leukapheresis. Findings and caveats that apply to the study as a whole: The small number of donors limited the genetic and exposure-history diversity represented. Clonotypes shared by all four sorted-subset donors showed higher generation probabilities than non-shared clonotypes. Estimated clonotype richness was generally larger for naive than for memory subsets. Sampling was restricted to blood, and TCR repertoires in tissues likely differ from the TCR repertoires found in blood. Based on pairwise subsampling, the degree of clonotype sharing among donors was expected to be affected by sequencing depth. Across a handful of donors, around 5% of naive CD4, roughly 3.5% of naive CD8, 2.3% of memory CD4, and 0.3% to 0.45% of memory CD8 clonotypes were shared. Even with the large sequencing depth, rarefaction of the sorted-subset datasets indicated that sequencing was incomplete.

The chain employs TRBV29-1 and TRBJ1-1, with an unclear D gene assignment. Sequencing used naive CD4+ T cells sorted from blood. Per the publication, the cell subset or site label means: CD45RA+ positively selected. The source is a man aged 18-30 years in good health. The nucleotide sequence is TGCAGCGGGGTATTAAAGGATGAAGCTTTCTTT. This codes for CSGVLKDEAFF. Full variable domain (CDR3 extended with the reference TRBV29-1 and TRBJ1-1 proteins): SAVISQKPSRDICQRGTSLTIQCQVDSQVTMMFWYRQQPGQSLTLIATANQGSEATYESGFVIDKFPISRPNLTFSTLTVSNMSPEDSSIYLCSGVLKDEAFFGQGTRLTVV.